The 9 T cell receptor beta chains presented below share a single source sample, sequenced in a study of identical twins. MiXCR, applied by TCRdb to the 5' RACE reads, yields one record per CDR3 protein. The sample contains hundreds of thousands of distinct CDR3 sequences, 9% to 15% of which appear only once. These data were likewise used in another study, on yellow fever vaccine responses in identical twins.

The sequenced sample consisted of PBMCs. Receptor source: a woman in her late teens or twenties in good health.

In this sample, this clonotype turned up a few times. The chain is built from TRBV5-6 and TRBJ2-5; 10 bases line up with TRBD1. V shed 3 bases and J 3 bases; nucleotides not matched to a gene: 8. There are 16 residues in the CDR3. Germline-derived CDR1 and CDR2 are SGHDT and YYEEEE. The CDR3 bases are TGTGCCAGCAGCTCTGTTGGGACAGGGGCCGAAGAGACCCAGTACTTC. Protein: CASSSVGTGAEETQYF. Full variable domain (rest looked up from reference TRBV5-6 and TRBJ2-5): DAGVTQSPTHLIKTRGQQVTLRCSPKSGHDTVSWYQQALGQGPQFIFQYYEEEERQRGNFPDRFSGHQFPNYSSELNVNALLLGDSALYLCASSSVGTGAEETQYFGPGTRLLVL.

This clonotype was counted a few times. The chain carries TRBV2 and TRBJ1-6; D unclear. Germline-derived CDR1 and CDR2 are SNHLY and FYNNEI. This CDR3 contains 12 residues. The ends were cut back, 10 bases at V and 3 bases at J, with 7 bases in the middle. In DNA, the CDR3 is TGTGCCACCCTCGACTATAATTCACCCCTCCACTTT. It encodes CATLDYNSPLHF.

V gene TRBV3-1 combines with J gene TRBJ2-4; D is unclear. V was clipped by 1 base and J by 10 bases, with 8 bases between them. This CDR3 has 12 residues. CDR1 and CDR2 (germline): LGHDT, YNNKEL (reference sequence). DNA for the CDR3: TGTGCCAGCAGCCAAGGGATCGGGATTCAGTACTTC. This translates into CASSQGIGIQYF.

In the case of this clonotype: Since the CDR3 does not end with the conserved phenylalanine or tryptophan, this likely comes from a read error. This chain joins TRBV3-1 and TRBJ2-7; 7 bases fit TRBD2. With V trimmed by 3 bases and J by 2 bases, 4 bases remained unmatched. Germline V CDR1 and CDR2: LGHDT, YNNKEL (reference sequence). The CDR3 is 14 amino acids. Here the CDR3 reads CASSHLAAPYEQYY. The CDR3 DNA sequence: TGTGCCAGCAGCCATCTAGCGGCCCCCTACGAGCAGTACTAC.

In its sample, this clonotype was seen a few times. This chain links TRBV12-3 or TRBV12-4 with TRBJ1-5; D unclear. The ends were cut back, 6 bases at V and 9 bases at J, with 15 bases in the middle. The CDR3 totals 13 residues. The CDR3 coding sequence is TGTGCCAGCAGCCCTGGCGGGGTTGTGCCCCAGCATTTT. This translates into CASSPGGVVPQHF.

The chain recombines TRBV5-1 with TRBJ2-3; D may be TRBD2 (7 bases). The ends were cut back, 7 bases at V and 2 bases at J, with 14 bases in the middle. Germline loops: CDR1 SGHRS, CDR2 YFSETQ. CDR3 length: 14 amino acids. CDR3 sequence: CASLGGLDTDTQYF. The CDR3 DNA sequence: TGCGCCAGCCTCGGGGGGCTGGACACAGATACGCAGTATTTT.

This chain uses TRBV10-3 with TRBJ2-3, with D possibly being TRBD1 or TRBD2 (5 bases each). The germline V and J ends were trimmed by 0 bases and 4 bases, with 11 bases remaining between them. The CDR3 is 15 residues long. The germline V gene encodes CDR1 ENHRY and CDR2 SYGVKD. This CDR3 reads CAISESRDGADTQYF. As DNA, the CDR3 is TGTGCCATCAGTGAGTCACGGGACGGGGCAGATACGCAGTATTTT.

This clonotype was observed a handful of times. The chain combines TRBV7-2 with TRBJ2-1; D may be TRBD2 (6 bases). This CDR3 comprises 15 residues. CDR1 and CDR2 from the germline V gene are SGHTA and FQGNSA. Trimming took 5 bases from V and 4 from J, leaving 15 bases between them. The CDR3 reads CASSPPGTWYNEQFF. CDR3 bases: TGTGCCAGCAGCCCCCCCGGGACTTGGTACAATGAGCAGTTCTTC.

The J gene is TRBJ2-5, the V gene TRBV5-4; perhaps TRBD1 as D (6 bases). Germline-derived CDR1 and CDR2 are SGHNT and YYREEE (reference sequence). Trimming pared 5 bases from V and 3 bases from J, leaving 11 bases between. The CDR3 extends over 13 amino acids. This CDR3 reads CASRRGSEETQYF. The CDR3 coding sequence is TGTGCCAGCAGGAGGGGGTCGGAAGAGACCCAGTACTTC.